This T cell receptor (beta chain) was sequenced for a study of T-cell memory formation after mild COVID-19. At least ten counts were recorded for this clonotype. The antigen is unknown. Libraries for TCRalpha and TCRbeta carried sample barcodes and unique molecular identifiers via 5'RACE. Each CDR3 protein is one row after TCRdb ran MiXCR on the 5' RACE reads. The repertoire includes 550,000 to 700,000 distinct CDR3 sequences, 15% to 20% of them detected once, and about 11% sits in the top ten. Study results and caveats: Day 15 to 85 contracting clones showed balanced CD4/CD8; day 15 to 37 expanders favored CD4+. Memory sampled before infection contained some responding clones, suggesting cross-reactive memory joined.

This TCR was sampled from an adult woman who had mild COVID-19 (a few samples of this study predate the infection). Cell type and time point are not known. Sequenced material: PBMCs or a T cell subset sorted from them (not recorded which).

The CDR3 sequence: CASSLTVLNTEAFF. CDR3 nucleotides: TGTGCCAGCAGTCTGACAGTGCTGAACACTGAAGCTTTCTTT. The rearrangement uses TRBV12-3 or TRBV12-4 and TRBJ1-1; tentatively, D is TRBD1 (5 bases). The CDR3 runs 14 residues. The germline V and J ends were trimmed by 5 bases and 0 bases, with 10 bases remaining between them.